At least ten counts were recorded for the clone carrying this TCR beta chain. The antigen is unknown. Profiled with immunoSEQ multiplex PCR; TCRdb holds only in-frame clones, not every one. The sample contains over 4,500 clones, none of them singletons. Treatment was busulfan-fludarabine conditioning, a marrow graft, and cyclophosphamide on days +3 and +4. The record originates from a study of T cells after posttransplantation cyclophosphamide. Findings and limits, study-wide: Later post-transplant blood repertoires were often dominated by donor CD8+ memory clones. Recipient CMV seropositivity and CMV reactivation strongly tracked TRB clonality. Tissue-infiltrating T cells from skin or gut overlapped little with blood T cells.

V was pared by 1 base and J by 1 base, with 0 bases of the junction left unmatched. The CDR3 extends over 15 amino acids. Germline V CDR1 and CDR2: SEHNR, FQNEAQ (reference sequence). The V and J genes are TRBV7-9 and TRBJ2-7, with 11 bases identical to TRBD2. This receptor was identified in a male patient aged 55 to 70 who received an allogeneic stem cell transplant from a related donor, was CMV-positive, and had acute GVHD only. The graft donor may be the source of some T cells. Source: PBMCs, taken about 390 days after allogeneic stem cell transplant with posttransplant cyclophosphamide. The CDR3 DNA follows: TGTGCCAGCAGCTTAGGACTAGCGGGGTCCTACGAGCAGTACTTC. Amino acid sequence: CASSLGLAGSYEQYF.